The text below deals with one T cell receptor (beta chain). What it binds is unknown. TCRdb re-analyzed the 5' RACE reads; it lists each CDR3 protein once, without DNA. In all, the sample yields 400,000 to 500,000 distinct CDR3 sequences. The entry originates in a study of T cells expressing NK-cell markers. Overall study findings and caveats: For 6 or 7 donors, the dominant NKG2C+ clonotypes made up about 1.0-8% of their CD8+ T cells.

The CDR3 is 14 amino acids. Germline CDR1 and CDR2: LNHDA and SQIVND (reference sequence). Sequencing used blood T cells: a sorted CD56 or NKG2C T cell subset, CD4+ or CD8+ T cells, or bulk PBMC T cells (not recorded which). The genes are TRBV19 and TRBJ2-6. This sequence originates from a woman between 18 and 69 years old in good health. CDR3: CASESWSGANVLTF.